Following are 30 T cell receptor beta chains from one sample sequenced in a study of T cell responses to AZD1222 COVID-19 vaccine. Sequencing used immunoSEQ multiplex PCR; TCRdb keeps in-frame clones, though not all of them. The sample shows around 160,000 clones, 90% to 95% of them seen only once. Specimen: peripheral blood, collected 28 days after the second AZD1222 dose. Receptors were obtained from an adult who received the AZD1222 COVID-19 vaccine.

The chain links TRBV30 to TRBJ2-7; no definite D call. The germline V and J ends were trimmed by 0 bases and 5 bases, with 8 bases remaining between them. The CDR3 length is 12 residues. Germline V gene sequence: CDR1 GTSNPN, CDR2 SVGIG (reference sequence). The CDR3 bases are TGTGCCTGGAGTGTAGGGTGGAACGAGCAGTACTTC. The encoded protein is CAWSVGWNEQYF. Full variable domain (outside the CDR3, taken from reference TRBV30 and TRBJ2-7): SQTIHQWPATLVQPVGSPLSLECTVEGTSNPNLYWYRQAAGRGLQLLFYSVGIGQISSEVPQNLSASRPQDRQFILSSKKLLLSDSGFYLCAWSVGWNEQYFGPGTRLTVT.

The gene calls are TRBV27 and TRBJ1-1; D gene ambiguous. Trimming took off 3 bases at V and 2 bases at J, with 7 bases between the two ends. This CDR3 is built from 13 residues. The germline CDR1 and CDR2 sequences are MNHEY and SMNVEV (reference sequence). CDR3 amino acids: CASSLVPNTEAFF. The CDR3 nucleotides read TGTGCCAGCAGTTTGGTACCAAACACTGAAGCTTTCTTT.

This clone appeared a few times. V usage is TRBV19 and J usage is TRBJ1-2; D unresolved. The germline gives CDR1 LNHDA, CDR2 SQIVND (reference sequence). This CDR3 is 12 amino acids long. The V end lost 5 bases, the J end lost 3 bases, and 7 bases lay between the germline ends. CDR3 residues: CASSPNYYGYTF. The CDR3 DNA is TGTGCCAGTAGTCCCAATTACTATGGCTACACCTTC.

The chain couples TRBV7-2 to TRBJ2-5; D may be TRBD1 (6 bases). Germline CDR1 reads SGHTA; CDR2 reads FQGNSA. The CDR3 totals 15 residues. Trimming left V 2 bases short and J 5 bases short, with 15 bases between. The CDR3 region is CASSLKLGAGETQYF. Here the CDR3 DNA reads TGTGCCAGCAGCTTAAAACTGGGGGCCGGGGAGACCCAGTACTTC. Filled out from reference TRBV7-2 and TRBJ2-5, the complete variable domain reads GAGVSQSPSNKVTEKGKDVELRCDPISGHTALYWYRQSLGQGLEFLIYFQGNSAPDKSGLPSDRFSAERTGGSVSTLTIQRTQQEDSAVYLCASSLKLGAGETQYFGPGTRLLVL.

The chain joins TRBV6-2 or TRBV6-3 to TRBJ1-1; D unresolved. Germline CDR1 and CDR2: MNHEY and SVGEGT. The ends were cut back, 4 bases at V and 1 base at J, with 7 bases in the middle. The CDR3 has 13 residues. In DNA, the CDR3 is TGTGCCAGCAGTTGGGCGCCGAACACTGAAGCTTTCTTT. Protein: CASSWAPNTEAFF.

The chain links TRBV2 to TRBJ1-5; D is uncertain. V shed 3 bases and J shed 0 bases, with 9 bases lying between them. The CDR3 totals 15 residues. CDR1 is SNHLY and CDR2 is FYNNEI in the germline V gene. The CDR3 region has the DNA TGTGCCAGCAGTGAGGTGGGTAATAGCAATCAGCCCCAGCATTTT. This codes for CASSEVGNSNQPQHF.

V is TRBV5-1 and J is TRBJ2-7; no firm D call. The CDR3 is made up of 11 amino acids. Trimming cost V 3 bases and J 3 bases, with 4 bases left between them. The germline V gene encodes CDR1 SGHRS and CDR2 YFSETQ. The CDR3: CASSSNYEQYF. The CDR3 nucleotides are TGCGCCAGCAGCTCTAACTACGAGCAGTACTTC. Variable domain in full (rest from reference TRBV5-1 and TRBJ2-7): KAGVTQTPRYLIKTRGQQVTLSCSPISGHRSVSWYQQTPGQGLQFLFEYFSETQRNKGNFPGRFSGRQFSNSRSEMNVSTLELGDSALYLCASSSNYEQYFGPGTRLTVT.

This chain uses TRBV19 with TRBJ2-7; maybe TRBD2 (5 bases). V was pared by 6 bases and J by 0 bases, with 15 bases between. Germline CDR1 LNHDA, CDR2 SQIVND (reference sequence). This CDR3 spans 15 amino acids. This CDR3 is CASRMTPGSSYEQYF. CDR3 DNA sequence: TGTGCCAGTAGGATGACACCGGGGAGCTCCTACGAGCAGTACTTC.

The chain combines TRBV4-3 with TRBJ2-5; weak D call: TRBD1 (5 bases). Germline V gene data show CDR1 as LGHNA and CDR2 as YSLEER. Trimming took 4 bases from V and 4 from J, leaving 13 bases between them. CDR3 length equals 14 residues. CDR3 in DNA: TGCGCCAGCAGCCCCAGGGTGCGGCTAGAGACCCAGTACTTC. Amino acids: CASSPRVRLETQYF.

CDR3 sequence (DNA): TGTGCCACCAGTGACACATGTCCCGCCGCTAGCGTATTCGATGAGCAGTTCTTC. Encoded protein: CATSDTCPAASVFDEQFF. This chain links TRBV24-1 with TRBJ2-1, with D tentatively TRBD2 (6 bases). Trimming cost V 4 bases and J 8 bases, with 26 bases left between them. The CDR3 covers 18 residues. CDR1 and CDR2 from the germline V gene are KGHDR and SFDVKD.

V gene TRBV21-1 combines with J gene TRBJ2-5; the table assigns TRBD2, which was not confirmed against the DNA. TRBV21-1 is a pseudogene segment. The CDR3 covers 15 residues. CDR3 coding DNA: TGTGCCAGCAGCAAAACTGACGGGTCACGAGAGACCCAGTACTTC. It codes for CASSKTDGSRETQYF.

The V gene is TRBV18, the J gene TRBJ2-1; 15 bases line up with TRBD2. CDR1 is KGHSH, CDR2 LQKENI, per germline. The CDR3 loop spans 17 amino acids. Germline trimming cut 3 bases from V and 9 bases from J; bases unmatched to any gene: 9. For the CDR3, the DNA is TGTGCCAGCTCACCCCCGGGACTAGCGGGAGGTTTAGGTGAGCAGTTCTTC. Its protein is CASSPPGLAGGLGEQFF.

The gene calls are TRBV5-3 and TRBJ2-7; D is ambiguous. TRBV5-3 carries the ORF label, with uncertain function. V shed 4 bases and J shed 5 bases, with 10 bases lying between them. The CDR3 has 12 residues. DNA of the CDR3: TGTGCCAGAAGCCCCCCACTGCACGAGCAGTACTTC. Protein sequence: CARSPPLHEQYF.

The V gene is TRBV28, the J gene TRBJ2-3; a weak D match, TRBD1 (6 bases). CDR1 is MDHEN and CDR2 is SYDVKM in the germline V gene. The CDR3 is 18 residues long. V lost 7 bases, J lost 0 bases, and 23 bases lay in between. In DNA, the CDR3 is TGTGCCAGCACTCAGGGGTGGGACCGCCATGGAAGCACAGATACGCAGTATTTT. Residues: CASTQGWDRHGSTDTQYF.

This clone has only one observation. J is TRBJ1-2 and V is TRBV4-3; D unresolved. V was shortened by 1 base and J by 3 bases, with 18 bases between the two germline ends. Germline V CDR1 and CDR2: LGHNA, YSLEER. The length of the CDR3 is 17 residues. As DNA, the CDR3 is TGCGCCAGCAGCCAAGTTAGTCCCTCCCCTAGGGACTATGGCTACACCTTC. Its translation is CASSQVSPSPRDYGYTF.

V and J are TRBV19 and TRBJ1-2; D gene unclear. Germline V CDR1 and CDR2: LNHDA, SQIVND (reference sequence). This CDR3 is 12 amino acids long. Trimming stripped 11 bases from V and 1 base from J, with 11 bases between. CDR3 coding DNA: TGTGCCGGAAGAGATCTTAACTATGGCTACACCTTC. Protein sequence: CAGRDLNYGYTF.

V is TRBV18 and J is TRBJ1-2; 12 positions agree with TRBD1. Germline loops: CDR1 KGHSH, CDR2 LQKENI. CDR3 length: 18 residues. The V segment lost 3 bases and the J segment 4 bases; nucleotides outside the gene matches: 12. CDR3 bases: TGTGCCAGCTCACCCCTGGAAGGGACAGGGGGCTTTGGCTATGGCTACACCTTC. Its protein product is CASSPLEGTGGFGYGYTF. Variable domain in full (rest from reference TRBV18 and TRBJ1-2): NAGVMQNPRHLVRRRGQEARLRCSPMKGHSHVYWYRQLPEEGLKFMVYLQKENIIDESGMPKERFSAEFPKEGPSILRIQQVVRGDSAAYFCASSPLEGTGGFGYGYTFGSGTRLTVV.

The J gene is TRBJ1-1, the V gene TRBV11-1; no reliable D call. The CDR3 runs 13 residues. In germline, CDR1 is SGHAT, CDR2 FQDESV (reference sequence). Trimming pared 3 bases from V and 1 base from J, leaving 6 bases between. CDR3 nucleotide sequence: TGTGCCAGCAGCTTGATGGGGAACACTGAAGCTTTCTTT. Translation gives CASSLMGNTEAFF.

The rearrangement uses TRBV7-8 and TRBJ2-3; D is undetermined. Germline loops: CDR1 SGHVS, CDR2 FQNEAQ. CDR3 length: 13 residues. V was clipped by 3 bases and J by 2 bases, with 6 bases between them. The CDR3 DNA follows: TGTGCCAGCAGCTTTTCTACCACAGATACGCAGTATTTT. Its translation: CASSFSTTDTQYF.

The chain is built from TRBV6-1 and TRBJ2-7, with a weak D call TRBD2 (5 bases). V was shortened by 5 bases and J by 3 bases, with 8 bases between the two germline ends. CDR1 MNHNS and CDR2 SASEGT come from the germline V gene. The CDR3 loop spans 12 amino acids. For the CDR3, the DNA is TGTGCCAGCAGTTCGGGATTCTACGAGCAGTACTTC. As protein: CASSSGFYEQYF.

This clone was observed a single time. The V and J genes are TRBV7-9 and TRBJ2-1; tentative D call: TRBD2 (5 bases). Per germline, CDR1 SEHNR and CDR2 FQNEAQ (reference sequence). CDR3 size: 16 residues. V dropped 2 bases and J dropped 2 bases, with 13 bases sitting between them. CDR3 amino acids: CASSLIAGVTYNEQFF. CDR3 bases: TGTGCCAGCAGCTTAATTGCGGGCGTTACCTACAATGAGCAGTTCTTC.

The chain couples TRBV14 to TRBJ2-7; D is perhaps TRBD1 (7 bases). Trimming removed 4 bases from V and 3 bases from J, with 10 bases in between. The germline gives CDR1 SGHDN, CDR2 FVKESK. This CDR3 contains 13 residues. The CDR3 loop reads CASSRGDSYEQYF. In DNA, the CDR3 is TGTGCCAGCAGCCGCGGGGACAGCTACGAGCAGTACTTC.

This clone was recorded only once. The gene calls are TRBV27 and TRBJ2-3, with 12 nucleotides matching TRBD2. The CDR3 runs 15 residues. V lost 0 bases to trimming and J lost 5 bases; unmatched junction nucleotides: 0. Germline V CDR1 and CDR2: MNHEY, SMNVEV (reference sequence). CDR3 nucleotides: TGTGCCAGCAGTTTATCGACTAGCGGGAGAGATACGCAGTATTTT. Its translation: CASSLSTSGRDTQYF.

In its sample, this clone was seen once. CDR3 sequence: CSASDGSNYGYTF. Written as DNA, the CDR3 is TGCAGTGCTAGTGATGGCAGCAACTATGGCTACACCTTC. V usage is TRBV20-1 and J usage is TRBJ1-2; the D is unclear. CDR3 length: 13 amino acids. V shed 3 bases and J shed 2 bases, with 10 bases lying between them. CDR1 and CDR2 (germline): DFQATT, SNEGSKA (reference sequence).

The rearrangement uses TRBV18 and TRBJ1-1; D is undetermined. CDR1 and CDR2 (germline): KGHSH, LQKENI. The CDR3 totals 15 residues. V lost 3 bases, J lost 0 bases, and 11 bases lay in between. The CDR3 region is CASSPTSRMNTEAFF. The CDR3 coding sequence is TGTGCCAGCTCACCTACGAGCAGAATGAACACTGAAGCTTTCTTT.

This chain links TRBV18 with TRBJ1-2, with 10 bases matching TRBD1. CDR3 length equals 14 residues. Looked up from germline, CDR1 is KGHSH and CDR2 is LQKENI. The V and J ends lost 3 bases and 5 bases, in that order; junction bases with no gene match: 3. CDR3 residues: CASSPGTGEYGYTF. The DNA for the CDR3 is TGTGCCAGCTCACCTGGGACAGGGGAGTATGGCTACACCTTC.

As DNA, the CDR3 is TGTGCCAGCAGCTACAACACCAGGGACAGGGGGGGGCAGTACTTC. This translates into CASSYNTRDRGGQYF. V gene TRBV7-2 combines with J gene TRBJ2-7, with TRBD1 identical over 11 bases. The CDR3 has 15 amino acids. V gave up 4 bases and J gave up 9 bases; unmatched junction bases: 11. The germline V gene has CDR1 SGHTA and CDR2 FQGNSA.

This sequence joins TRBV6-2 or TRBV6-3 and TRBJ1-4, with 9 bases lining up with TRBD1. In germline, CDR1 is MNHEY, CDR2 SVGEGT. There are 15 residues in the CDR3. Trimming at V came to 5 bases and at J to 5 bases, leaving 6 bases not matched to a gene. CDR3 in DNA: TGTGCCAGCAGTGACCCTGGGACAGGGAATGAAAAACTGTTTTTT. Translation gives CASSDPGTGNEKLFF.

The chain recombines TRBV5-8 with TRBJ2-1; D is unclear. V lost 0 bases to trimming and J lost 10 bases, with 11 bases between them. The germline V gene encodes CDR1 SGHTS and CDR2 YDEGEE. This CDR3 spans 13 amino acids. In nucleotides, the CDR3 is TGTGCCAGCAGCTTGGGACGATTTAGAGAGCAGTTCTTC. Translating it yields CASSLGRFREQFF. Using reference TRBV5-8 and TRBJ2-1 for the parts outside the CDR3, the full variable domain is EAGVTQSPTHLIKTRGQQATLRCSPISGHTSVYWYQQALGLGLQFLLWYDEGEERNRGNFPPRFSGRQFPNYSSELNVNALELEDSALYLCASSLGRFREQFFGPGTRLTVL.

As DNA, the CDR3 is TGTGCCAGCAGCGTAGGGGGTGGGACTAACTCCTACGAGCAGTACTTC. It codes for CASSVGGGTNSYEQYF. The chain couples TRBV9 to TRBJ2-7; 7 nucleotides line up with TRBD2. The CDR3 totals 16 residues. After removal of 0 bases from V and 0 bases from J, the junction contained 6 bases not matched to a gene. Germline V CDR1 and CDR2: SGDLS, YYNGEE.